These T cell receptor beta chains were read from a single sample in a study of cytomegalovirus exposure and HLA in healthy donors. Only in-frame clones appear in the TCRdb table, and some are missing; sequencing was by immunoSEQ multiplex PCR. Of under 200,000 clones listed, around 75% are singletons. Sequencing was performed on PBMCs. The receptors here all came from a woman in her thirties in good health and CMV-seronegative. CDR3s include the opening cysteine and the closing phenylalanine or tryptophan. The D gene is left open where the match is weak. Clone sizes are given selectively: once, few, many, or a class where the clone is expanded.

clone_size: -; d_call: TRBD2; v_call: TRBV28; j_call: TRBJ2-3; cdr3_aa: CASSLRTSGGTSTDTQYF; cdr3_nt: TGTGCCAGCAGTTTACGAACTAGCGGGGGGACTAGCACAGATACGCAGTATTTT
clone_size: -; d_call: TRBD1; v_call: TRBV7-6; j_call: TRBJ1-5; cdr3_aa: CASSLGEGQRAQPQHF; cdr3_nt: TGTGCCAGCAGCTTAGGTGAGGGACAGCGGGCCCAGCCCCAGCATTTT
clone_size: few; d_call: -; v_call: TRBV5-6; j_call: TRBJ1-4; cdr3_aa: CASSRAGSNEKLFF; cdr3_nt: TGTGCCAGCAGCCGGGCGGGTTCTAATGAAAAACTGTTTTTT
clone_size: -; d_call: TRBD2; v_call: TRBV5-1; j_call: TRBJ2-7; cdr3_aa: CASSMDSSASGSGEQYF; cdr3_nt: TGCGCCAGCAGCATGGACAGTTCCGCTAGCGGGAGTGGAGAGCAGTACTTC
clone_size: -; d_call: TRBD2; v_call: TRBV2; j_call: TRBJ2-1; cdr3_aa: CASSDIIAGRQFF; cdr3_nt: TGTGCCAGCAGTGATATTATAGCGGGGAGACAGTTCTTC
clone_size: -; d_call: -; v_call: TRBV4-1; j_call: TRBJ2-7; cdr3_aa: CASSQGPGTPYEQYF; cdr3_nt: TGCGCCAGCAGCCAGGGACCCGGGACACCGTACGAGCAGTACTTC
clone_size: -; d_call: -; v_call: TRBV6-5; j_call: TRBJ2-7; cdr3_aa: CASRTGDLYEQYF; cdr3_nt: TGTGCCAGCAGGACAGGAGACCTCTACGAGCAGTACTTC
clone_size: -; d_call: TRBD2; v_call: TRBV4-3; j_call: TRBJ2-1; cdr3_aa: CASSPRLASGRPGEQFF; cdr3_nt: TGCGCCAGCAGCCCAAGACTCGCCAGCGGGAGGCCCGGTGAGCAGTTCTTC
clone_size: -; d_call: -; v_call: TRBV2; j_call: TRBJ2-6; cdr3_aa: CASSDSPFSGANVLTF; cdr3_nt: TGTGCCAGCAGCGACTCTCCTTTCTCTGGGGCCAACGTCCTGACTTTC
clone_size: -; d_call: -; v_call: TRBV9; j_call: TRBJ1-2; cdr3_aa: CASSVGQGANYGYTF; cdr3_nt: TGTGCCAGCAGCGTAGGGCAGGGCGCTAACTATGGCTACACCTTC
clone_size: -; d_call: TRBD1; v_call: TRBV11-1; j_call: TRBJ1-1; cdr3_aa: CASSPGTVTEAFF; cdr3_nt: TGTGCCAGCAGCCCCGGGACAGTTACTGAAGCTTTCTTT
clone_size: -; d_call: -; v_call: TRBV5-1; j_call: TRBJ2-1; cdr3_aa: CASSLVEGSNEQFF; cdr3_nt: TGCGCCAGCAGCTTGGTCGAGGGATCCAATGAGCAGTTCTTC
clone_size: -; d_call: -; v_call: TRBV6-1; j_call: TRBJ1-1; cdr3_aa: CASSEVVNTEAFF; cdr3_nt: TGTGCCAGCAGTGAAGTCGTGAACACTGAAGCTTTCTTT
clone_size: few; d_call: TRBD1; v_call: TRBV19; j_call: TRBJ1-5; cdr3_aa: CASSIGQGGNQPQHF; cdr3_nt: TGTGCCAGTAGTATTGGTCAGGGGGGCAATCAGCCCCAGCATTTT
clone_size: -; d_call: TRBD2; v_call: TRBV5-4; j_call: TRBJ2-3; cdr3_aa: CASSNRVAGASTDTQYF; cdr3_nt: TGTGCCAGCAGCAACAGGGTAGCGGGGGCCTCCACAGATACGCAGTATTTT
clone_size: -; d_call: TRBD1; v_call: TRBV7-3; j_call: TRBJ2-2; cdr3_aa: CASKDRGPLTNTGELFF; cdr3_nt: TGTGCCAGCAAGGACAGGGGGCCCCTAACGAACACCGGGGAGCTGTTTTTT
clone_size: -; d_call: -; v_call: TRBV11-2; j_call: TRBJ1-2; cdr3_aa: CASSLPGGPGGYTF; cdr3_nt: TGTGCCAGCAGCTTACCTGGGGGCCCTGGTGGCTACACCTTC
clone_size: -; d_call: -; v_call: TRBV18; j_call: TRBJ1-3; cdr3_aa: CASSPGVNTIYF; cdr3_nt: TGTGCCAGCTCACCCGGGGTAAACACCATATATTTT
clone_size: -; d_call: -; v_call: TRBV25-1; j_call: TRBJ2-7; cdr3_aa: CASSFRERAYEQYF; cdr3_nt: TGTGCCAGCAGTTTCCGGGAAAGGGCCTACGAGCAGTACTTC
clone_size: -; d_call: TRBD1; v_call: TRBV9; j_call: TRBJ1-1; cdr3_aa: CASSGTGRQGTEAFF; cdr3_nt: TGTGCCAGCAGCGGTACAGGGAGACAGGGCACTGAAGCTTTCTTT
clone_size: -; d_call: -; v_call: TRBV5-1; j_call: TRBJ2-1; cdr3_aa: CASSLGLAVTYNEQFF; cdr3_nt: TGCGCCAGCAGCTTGGGCCTAGCTGTTACCTACAATGAGCAGTTCTTC
clone_size: once; d_call: -; v_call: TRBV7-9; j_call: TRBJ1-2; cdr3_aa: CASSLYEGEGRHGYTF; cdr3_nt: TGTGCCAGCAGCTTATATGAAGGGGAAGGCCGGCATGGCTACACCTTC
clone_size: -; d_call: -; v_call: TRBV27; j_call: TRBJ2-7; cdr3_aa: CASSLGGSLAYEQYF; cdr3_nt: TGTGCCAGCAGTTTGGGAGGCAGCCTCGCCTACGAGCAGTACTTC
clone_size: -; d_call: TRBD2; v_call: TRBV6-4; j_call: TRBJ2-3; cdr3_aa: CASSDSSGADTQYF; cdr3_nt: TGTGCCAGCAGTGACTCTAGCGGGGCAGATACGCAGTATTTT
clone_size: -; d_call: -; v_call: TRBV2; j_call: TRBJ2-5; cdr3_aa: CASSSRARSRETQYF; cdr3_nt: TGTGCCAGCAGTAGCAGGGCCCGTTCGAGGGAGACCCAGTACTTC
clone_size: -; d_call: TRBD1; v_call: TRBV5-6; j_call: TRBJ2-5; cdr3_aa: CASSFGLTTGGLETQYF; cdr3_nt: TGTGCCAGCAGCTTTGGACTCACTACAGGGGGCCTCGAGACCCAGTACTTC
clone_size: -; d_call: TRBD2; v_call: TRBV23-1; j_call: TRBJ2-7; cdr3_aa: CASSQLLAGGLGEQYF; cdr3_nt: TGCGCCAGCAGTCAATTACTAGCGGGGGGACTCGGGGAGCAGTACTTC
clone_size: few; d_call: TRBD1; v_call: TRBV2; j_call: TRBJ1-1; cdr3_aa: CASRRTGVSNTEAFF; cdr3_nt: TGTGCCAGCAGGCGGACAGGGGTCTCGAACACTGAAGCTTTCTTT
clone_size: -; d_call: -; v_call: TRBV4-3; j_call: TRBJ2-1; cdr3_aa: CASSQDQGNEQFF; cdr3_nt: TGCGCCAGCAGCCAAGACCAGGGCAATGAGCAGTTCTTC
clone_size: -; d_call: -; v_call: TRBV7-8; j_call: TRBJ2-7; cdr3_aa: CASSLAARGMFYRGVGEQYF; cdr3_nt: TGTGCCAGCAGCTTAGCGGCCCGCGGGATGTTTTACAGGGGAGTGGGGGAGCAGTACTTC
clone_size: -; d_call: TRBD2; v_call: TRBV7-9; j_call: TRBJ2-1; cdr3_aa: CASSPGTSGTTNSYNEQFF; cdr3_nt: TGTGCCAGCAGCCCCGGGACTAGCGGGACTACTAACTCCTACAATGAGCAGTTCTTC
clone_size: few; d_call: TRBD1; v_call: TRBV15; j_call: TRBJ2-5; cdr3_aa: CATSRGTGGIAETQYF; cdr3_nt: TGTGCCACCAGCAGAGGGACAGGGGGCATAGCGGAGACCCAGTACTTC
clone_size: few; d_call: TRBD1; v_call: TRBV5-1; j_call: TRBJ1-1; cdr3_aa: CASSLGDRSTEAFF; cdr3_nt: TGCGCCAGCAGCTTGGGGGACAGGAGCACTGAAGCTTTCTTT
clone_size: -; d_call: -; v_call: TRBV5-4; j_call: TRBJ1-5; cdr3_aa: CASSLGTGWDQPQHF; cdr3_nt: TGTGCCAGCAGCTTGGGCACGGGGTGGGATCAGCCCCAGCATTTT
clone_size: -; d_call: -; v_call: TRBV5-4; j_call: TRBJ2-7; cdr3_aa: CASSPQGDQQYF; cdr3_nt: TGTGCCAGCAGCCCGCAGGGTGATCAGCAGTACTTC
clone_size: few; d_call: TRBD2; v_call: TRBV7-2; j_call: TRBJ2-3; cdr3_aa: CASSLGLAGVLDTQYF; cdr3_nt: TGTGCCAGCAGCTTAGGTCTAGCGGGAGTTCTAGATACGCAGTATTTT
clone_size: once; d_call: -; v_call: TRBV4-1; j_call: TRBJ1-5; cdr3_aa: CASRRTLNQPQHF; cdr3_nt: TGCGCCAGCAGACGGACACTTAATCAGCCCCAGCATTTT
clone_size: once; d_call: -; v_call: TRBV7-3; j_call: TRBJ2-1; cdr3_aa: CASSLTGGTRGNEQFF; cdr3_nt: TGTGCCAGCAGCTTAACAGGCGGGACGAGAGGGAATGAGCAGTTCTTC
clone_size: -; d_call: TRBD1; v_call: TRBV19; j_call: TRBJ2-7; cdr3_aa: CASSTTGTAKQYF; cdr3_nt: TGTGCCAGTAGTACCACGGGGACAGCCAAGCAGTACTTC
clone_size: -; d_call: TRBD1; v_call: TRBV6-1; j_call: TRBJ1-2; cdr3_aa: CASSFGTGDYGYTF; cdr3_nt: TGTGCCAGCAGTTTCGGGACAGGGGACTATGGCTACACCTTC
clone_size: -; d_call: -; v_call: TRBV4-1; j_call: TRBJ2-7; cdr3_aa: CASSRTPSSYEQYF; cdr3_nt: TGCGCCAGCAGCCGCACTCCAAGCTCCTACGAGCAGTACTTC
clone_size: few; d_call: TRBD1; v_call: TRBV5-8; j_call: TRBJ2-3; cdr3_aa: CASSDGQGPDTQYF; cdr3_nt: TGTGCCAGCAGCGACGGACAGGGACCAGATACGCAGTATTTT
clone_size: -; d_call: -; v_call: TRBV5-4; j_call: TRBJ1-1; cdr3_aa: CASSRDLDTEAFF; cdr3_nt: TGTGCCAGCAGCCGGGATCTGGACACTGAAGCTTTCTTT
clone_size: -; d_call: -; v_call: TRBV27; j_call: TRBJ2-3; cdr3_aa: CASSKRESTDTQYF; cdr3_nt: TGTGCCAGCAGCAAAAGGGAGAGCACAGATACGCAGTATTTT
clone_size: -; d_call: TRBD1; v_call: TRBV5-1; j_call: TRBJ1-2; cdr3_aa: CASSLTSGTVNGYTF; cdr3_nt: TGCGCCAGCAGCCTGACCTCCGGGACAGTAAATGGCTACACCTTC
clone_size: -; d_call: -; v_call: TRBV28; j_call: TRBJ2-7; cdr3_aa: CASSLRGRTTKQYF; cdr3_nt: TGTGCCAGCAGTTTAAGGGGCCGAACAACTAAGCAGTACTTC
clone_size: -; d_call: -; v_call: TRBV6-1; j_call: TRBJ1-3; cdr3_aa: CASSESWQNSGNTIYF; cdr3_nt: TGTGCCAGCAGTGAAAGTTGGCAGAACTCTGGAAACACCATATATTTT
clone_size: few; d_call: -; v_call: TRBV7-9; j_call: TRBJ2-2; cdr3_aa: CASSLQTNTGELFF; cdr3_nt: TGTGCCAGCAGTCTACAGACGAACACCGGGGAGCTGTTTTTT
clone_size: few; d_call: -; v_call: TRBV10-3; j_call: TRBJ1-2; cdr3_aa: CAISPTTRQAPNYGYTF; cdr3_nt: TGTGCCATCAGTCCTACCACAAGACAGGCGCCTAACTATGGCTACACCTTC
clone_size: few; d_call: TRBD1; v_call: TRBV4-3; j_call: TRBJ1-2; cdr3_aa: CASSLFSGTDYGYTF; cdr3_nt: TGCGCCAGCAGCCTATTTTCCGGGACAGACTATGGCTACACCTTC
clone_size: few; d_call: -; v_call: TRBV25-1; j_call: TRBJ1-1; cdr3_aa: CASSVRSSNTEAFF; cdr3_nt: TGTGCCAGCAGTGTGAGGTCGAGCAACACTGAAGCTTTCTTT
clone_size: -; d_call: -; v_call: TRBV5-6; j_call: TRBJ2-7; cdr3_aa: CASSGGFFEQGFNF; cdr3_nt: TGTGCCAGCAGCGGCGGGTTTTTTGAACAGGGTTTCAACTTC
clone_size: -; d_call: TRBD1; v_call: TRBV15; j_call: TRBJ1-1; cdr3_aa: CATAGQASFRNTEAFF; cdr3_nt: TGTGCCACCGCCGGACAGGCTTCTTTTCGGAACACTGAAGCTTTCTTT
clone_size: once; d_call: -; v_call: TRBV5-4; j_call: TRBJ2-5; cdr3_aa: CASSSDRRQETQYF; cdr3_nt: TGTGCCAGCAGCTCGGACCGGAGGCAGGAGACCCAGTACTTC
clone_size: -; d_call: -; v_call: TRBV27; j_call: TRBJ2-7; cdr3_aa: CASSLRSGGWYEQYF; cdr3_nt: TGTGCCAGCAGTTTAAGGTCTGGGGGCTGGTACGAGCAGTACTTC
clone_size: -; d_call: TRBD1; v_call: TRBV14; j_call: TRBJ2-7; cdr3_aa: CASSQEGGQSYEQYF; cdr3_nt: TGTGCCAGCAGCCAAGAAGGGGGACAGTCCTACGAGCAGTACTTC
clone_size: few; d_call: -; v_call: TRBV6-1; j_call: TRBJ2-7; cdr3_aa: CASSEVQGTLVEQYF; cdr3_nt: TGTGCCAGCAGTGAAGTTCAGGGGACGTTGGTCGAGCAGTACTTC
clone_size: -; d_call: TRBD1; v_call: TRBV15; j_call: TRBJ2-7; cdr3_aa: CATSREPTGMYYEQYF; cdr3_nt: TGTGCCACCAGCAGAGAACCGACAGGGATGTACTACGAGCAGTACTTC